These 24 T cell receptor beta chains originate from one sample sequenced in a study of blood T cell repertoires in COVID-19. TCRdb's copy holds only in-frame clones and misses some; the assay was immunoSEQ multiplex PCR. The sample records 15,000 to 20,000 clones, around 92% being singletons. The sequenced sample consisted of peripheral blood. These receptors all come from a human donor in a cohort sampled during active COVID-19.

The V call is TRBV6-5, the J call TRBJ1-3, with D possibly matching TRBD1 (5 bases). Per the germline V gene, CDR1 is MNHEY and CDR2 is SVGAGI. Trimming removed 11 bases at V and 6 bases at J, with 14 bases between. This CDR3 is 12 amino acids long. CDR3: CAHRSRVNTIYF. Here the CDR3 DNA reads TGTGCCCACAGGTCGAGAGTAAACACCATATATTTT.

The chain joins TRBV11-2 to TRBJ2-3, with 15 bases fitting TRBD2. This CDR3 has 16 amino acids. V was pared by 5 bases and J by 6 bases, with 6 bases of the junction left unmatched. The germline V gene encodes CDR1 SGHAT and CDR2 FQNNGV. CDR3 bases: TGTGCCAGCAGCCCCGGACTAGCGGGGGGGCGGGATACGCAGTATTTT. Protein: CASSPGLAGGRDTQYF. Drawing the rest from reference TRBV11-2 and TRBJ2-3, the complete variable domain is EAGVAQSPRYKIIEKRQSVAFWCNPISGHATLYWYQQILGQGPKLLIQFQNNGVVDDSQLPKDRFSAERLKGVDSTLKIQPAKLEDSAVYLCASSPGLAGGRDTQYFGPGTRLTVL.

The rearrangement uses TRBV27 and TRBJ1-1; 8 bases are a match to TRBD1. The germline CDR1 and CDR2 sequences are MNHEY and SMNVEV (reference sequence). This CDR3 spans 14 amino acids. V lost 6 bases and J lost 5; bases outside the gene matches: 8. CDR3 in DNA: TGTGCCAGCAGCGACCCAGGGGGCGCGACTGAAGCTTTCTTT. Protein product: CASSDPGGATEAFF.

The chain links TRBV12-5 to TRBJ2-3; 11 positions match TRBD2. Trimming cost V 1 base and J 2 bases; bases outside gene matches: 11. The CDR3 length is 19 residues. CDR1 is LGHNT and CDR2 is FRNRAP in the germline V gene. The CDR3 DNA reads TGTGCTAGTGGTTTGGGCAGACTAGCGGGGAGGGGATACACAGATACGCAGTATTTT. Its protein product is CASGLGRLAGRGYTDTQYF.

This rearrangement joins TRBV7-9 to TRBJ1-2; a weak D match, TRBD1 (5 bases). Trimming removed 1 base at V and 2 bases at J, with 14 bases between. Germline CDR1 is SEHNR and CDR2 is FQNEAQ (reference sequence). This CDR3 region has 16 residues. CDR3 sequence reads: CASSLDLGHTNYGYTF. For the CDR3, the DNA is TGTGCCAGCAGCTTAGATTTAGGACACACGAACTATGGCTACACCTTC. The full variable domain, rest sourced from reference TRBV7-9 and TRBJ1-2, is DTGVSQNPRHKITKRGQNVTFRCDPISEHNRLYWYRQTLGQGPEFLTYFQNEAQLEKSRLLSDRFSAERPKGSFSTLEIQRTEQGDSAMYLCASSLDLGHTNYGYTFGSGTRLTVV.

The V and J genes are TRBV7-2 and TRBJ1-5; D gene uncertain. The CDR3 is made up of 13 amino acids. V shed 5 bases and J shed 0 bases, with 5 bases lying between them. Germline V gene sequence: CDR1 SGHTA, CDR2 FQGNSA. CDR3 DNA sequence: TGTGCCAGCAGCATTCTTAGCAATCAGCCCCAGCATTTT. This translates into CASSILSNQPQHF.

V gene TRBV4-2 combines with J gene TRBJ1-5; a possible D gene is TRBD1 (6 bases). V dropped 4 bases and J dropped 4 bases, with 14 bases sitting between them. CDR3 size: 15 residues. From germline, CDR1 is LGHNA and CDR2 YNFKEQ. The CDR3 loop is CASSLETGPNQPQHF. The CDR3 DNA reads TGTGCCAGCAGCCTTGAGACAGGCCCGAATCAGCCCCAGCATTTT.

The chain has TRBV23-1 and TRBJ1-2; no clear D. TRBV23-1 is classed as an ORF, of uncertain function. The CDR3 covers 13 residues. V was shortened by 4 bases and J by 6 bases, with 12 bases between the two germline ends. CDR3 protein: CASSLDMLHGYTF. In nucleotides, the CDR3 is TGCGCCAGCAGTCTAGACATGCTCCATGGCTACACCTTC.

V gene TRBV18 combines with J gene TRBJ2-7, with D perhaps TRBD1 (6 bases). The CDR3 has 15 residues. The germline V gene encodes CDR1 KGHSH and CDR2 LQKENI. Trimming stripped 0 bases from V and 5 bases from J, with 14 bases between. The CDR3 region is CASSPPGRTAHEQYF. CDR3 nucleotide sequence: TGTGCCAGCTCACCACCAGGCAGGACAGCCCACGAGCAGTACTTC.

The V call is TRBV13, the J call TRBJ2-3, with TRBD2 matching 9 bases. J gave up 0 bases and V 1 base, and 11 bases lay outside the gene matches. The CDR3 runs 19 residues. CDR1 is PRHDT and CDR2 is FYEKMQ in the germline V gene (reference sequence). The CDR3 nucleotides are TGTGCCAGCAGCTTAGTAGTGGCGGGGGGGCCTAAAAGCACAGATACGCAGTATTTT. Protein sequence: CASSLVVAGGPKSTDTQYF.

The J gene is TRBJ2-3, the V gene TRBV19; D is perhaps TRBD2 (5 bases). V lost 7 bases, J lost 2 bases, and 13 bases lay in between. CDR1 is LNHDA and CDR2 is SQIVND in the germline V gene (reference sequence). The CDR3 totals 14 residues. The CDR3 sequence is CASNTGSHTDTQYF. The CDR3 bases are TGTGCCAGTAATACGGGGAGCCACACAGATACGCAGTATTTT.

This chain joins TRBV11-3 and TRBJ1-6; TRBD1 matches 7 bases. Looked up from germline, CDR1 is SGHNT and CDR2 is YENEEA. CDR3 length: 14 residues. J lost 5 bases, V lost 5 bases, and 3 bases had no gene match. The CDR3, as DNA: TGTGCCAGCAGCGCGGACAGGCATAATTCACCCCTCCACTTT. Protein product: CASSADRHNSPLHF.

The chain uses TRBV10-3 and TRBJ2-1, with 12 bases identical to TRBD1. V lost 4 bases, J lost 10 bases, and 8 bases stayed unmatched. The CDR3 is made up of 15 amino acids. CDR1 ENHRY and CDR2 SYGVKD come from the germline V gene. This CDR3 reads CAISAWDRGRQEQFF. The CDR3 DNA reads TGTGCCATCAGTGCTTGGGACAGGGGGCGCCAGGAGCAGTTCTTC.

The CDR3 is CASIGGMYGYTF. CDR3 nucleotides: TGTGCCAGTATCGGGGGAATGTATGGCTACACCTTC. J is TRBJ1-2 and V is TRBV19; a possible D gene is TRBD1 (5 bases). The germline gives CDR1 LNHDA, CDR2 SQIVND (reference sequence). V was cut by 7 bases and J by 5 bases, with 11 bases left in between. The CDR3 has 12 residues.

The chain joins TRBV10-3 to TRBJ1-2, with 7 bases aligning to TRBD1. The junction had 10 bases not matched to a gene; V was cut back by 4 bases and J by 5 bases. The CDR3 loop spans 15 amino acids. Germline loops: CDR1 ENHRY, CDR2 SYGVKD. CDR3: CAISVGDSSSYGYTF. The CDR3 region has the DNA TGTGCCATCAGTGTTGGGGACAGCAGCTCTTATGGCTACACCTTC.

This chain uses TRBV12-5 with TRBJ2-7, with D perhaps TRBD1 (5 bases). The CDR3 consists of 12 residues. Germline V gene sequence: CDR1 LGHNT, CDR2 FRNRAP. V lost 2 bases to trimming and J lost 4 bases, with 6 bases between them. CDR3 amino acids: CASGLNRYEQYF. For the CDR3, the DNA is TGTGCTAGTGGTTTGAACAGGTACGAGCAGTACTTC.

This clone has a single count. This chain connects TRBV7-9 to TRBJ1-1, with 7 bases fitting TRBD1. CDR1 is SEHNR, CDR2 FQNEAQ, per germline (reference sequence). The junction had 20 bases not matched to a gene; V was cut back by 5 bases and J by 5 bases. The CDR3 spans 18 residues. The CDR3 sequence: CASSPRSGYRTGRTEAFF. CDR3 sequence (DNA): TGTGCCAGCAGCCCCCGTTCCGGGTATAGGACAGGAAGGACTGAAGCTTTCTTT.

The table lists this clone with a count of one. The V call is TRBV19, the J call TRBJ1-2, with D uncertain. The V end lost 3 bases, the J end lost 5 bases, and 16 bases lay between the germline ends. This CDR3 is built from 15 residues. Germline CDR1 LNHDA, CDR2 SQIVND (reference sequence). CDR3 coding DNA: TGTGCCAGTAGTATTACATTTCGGGGTCGGTATGGCTACACCTTC. As protein: CASSITFRGRYGYTF.

V is TRBV5-4 and J is TRBJ2-3, with D possibly matching TRBD2 (6 bases). There are 15 residues in the CDR3. Per the germline V gene, CDR1 is SGHNT and CDR2 is YYREEE (reference sequence). V lost 4 bases, J lost 2 bases, and 14 bases lay in between. The chain's CDR3 is CASSPTPGVTDTQYF. The CDR3 DNA reads TGTGCCAGCAGCCCCACTCCGGGAGTCACAGATACGCAGTATTTT.

V usage is TRBV5-1 and J usage is TRBJ2-7, with 7 bases aligning to TRBD1. Germline V gene sequence: CDR1 SGHRS, CDR2 YFSETQ. The V gene end was trimmed by 0 bases and the J gene end by 5 bases; junction bases not matched to a gene: 2. This CDR3 is built from 13 residues. The CDR3 bases are TGCGCCAGCAGCTTGGTCCAGGGGGACGAGCAGTACTTC. Translating it yields CASSLVQGDEQYF.

This chain links TRBV4-2 with TRBJ2-3; 9 positions agree with TRBD2. Unmatched junction bases numbered 8, after V lost 2 bases and J lost 5 bases. This CDR3 comprises 16 residues. Germline V gene data show CDR1 as LGHNA and CDR2 as YNFKEQ. The CDR3 nucleotides are TGTGCCAGCAGCCAAAAGGGCGGGGGGGAGGAAGATACGCAGTATTTT. This sequence encodes CASSQKGGGEEDTQYF.

The rearrangement links TRBV1 to TRBJ2-5; whether TRBD1, the table's D call, matches the DNA was not checked. TRBV1 has pseudogene status. This CDR3 comprises 16 residues. DNA for the CDR3: TGCACCAGCATCCAAGGGTTGACAGGGGGCGCGGAGACCCAGTACTTC. This translates into CTSIQGLTGGAETQYF.

CDR3 coding DNA: TGTGCCAGCAGCGAACGACAGGGTATGGGGACTGAAGCTTTCTTT. Translating gives CASSERQGMGTEAFF. The chain employs TRBV5-4 and TRBJ1-1; TRBD1 agrees at 7 bases. Germline CDR1 is SGHNT and CDR2 is YYREEE (reference sequence). The trim removed 4 bases at V and 5 bases at J, leaving 11 bases unmatched. This CDR3 contains 15 residues.

The chain has TRBV6-5 and TRBJ2-1, with a tentative D call TRBD2 (6 bases). The CDR3 contains 11 residues. The V end was cut by 8 bases, the J end by 5 bases, with 7 bases between. The germline V gene encodes CDR1 MNHEY and CDR2 SVGAGI. Written as DNA, the CDR3 is TGTGCCAGCGGAGGGGACAATGAGCAGTTCTTC. It is translated as CASGGDNEQFF.